This passage covers 19 T cell receptor beta chains from one sample sequenced in a study of blood T cell repertoires in COVID-19. Produced via immunoSEQ multiplex PCR; TCRdb's table is partial and in-frame only. Of more than 250,000 clones in the sample, roughly 85% were seen once. Sequenced material: PBMCs or T cells enriched from blood (not recorded which). These receptor sequences come from a man in his thirties or forties who had recovered from COVID-19.

In regard to this clone: Different DNA sequences within this sample yield the same CDR3. V gene TRBV19 combines with J gene TRBJ1-1; possible D gene TRBD1, 5 bases. Per the germline V gene, CDR1 is LNHDA and CDR2 is SQIVND (reference sequence). Trimming cost V 6 bases and J 3 bases, with 8 bases left between them. CDR3 size: 12 residues. The CDR3 loop is CASRWGDTEAFF. The CDR3 DNA follows: TGTGCCAGTAGGTGGGGGGACACTGAAGCTTTCTTT.

The chain has TRBV6-2 or TRBV6-3 and TRBJ2-2, with D possibly TRBD2 on 6 matching bases. The V end was cut by 4 bases, the J end by 5 bases, with 14 bases between. CDR1 and CDR2 from the germline V gene are MNHEY and SVGEGT. This CDR3 has 15 residues. This chain's CDR3 is CASSSGGWETGELFF. Here the CDR3 DNA reads TGTGCCAGCAGTTCCGGGGGATGGGAGACCGGGGAGCTGTTTTTT.

V is TRBV12-3 or TRBV12-4 and J is TRBJ1-1; D is perhaps TRBD1 (6 bases). V shed 6 bases and J shed 8 bases, with 10 bases lying between them. This CDR3 comprises 11 residues. The CDR3: CASSRTGEAFF. CDR3 nucleotides: TGTGCCAGCAGCCGAACAGGGGAAGCTTTCTTT.

The chain couples TRBV7-6 to TRBJ2-7; 12 nucleotides agree with TRBD1. Germline V lookup: CDR1 SGHVS, CDR2 FNYEAQ. The CDR3 loop spans 16 amino acids. J was trimmed by 6 bases and V by 1 base; bases with no gene match: 7. The DNA for the CDR3 is TGTGCCAGCAGCTTAGAAAGCCGGGACAGGGGGCGCGAGCAGTACTTC. Its translation is CASSLESRDRGREQYF.

There are many counts of this clone. The chain links TRBV5-8 to TRBJ1-2; maybe TRBD1 (5 bases). Per the germline V gene, CDR1 is SGHTS and CDR2 is YDEGEE. The CDR3 runs 13 residues. Trimming took 3 bases from V and 8 from J, leaving 14 bases between them. This chain's CDR3 is CASSWRGGNGYTF. The CDR3 DNA reads as TGTGCCAGCAGCTGGCGGGGGGGGAACGGCTACACCTTC. Based on the CDR3 plus reference TRBV5-8 and TRBJ1-2, the full variable domain is EAGVTQSPTHLIKTRGQQATLRCSPISGHTSVYWYQQALGLGLQFLLWYDEGEERNRGNFPPRFSGRQFPNYSSELNVNALELEDSALYLCASSWRGGNGYTFGSGTRLTVV.

The chain couples TRBV30 to TRBJ2-3; possibly TRBD2 for D (5 bases). The CDR3 covers 16 residues. CDR1 and CDR2 from the germline V gene are GTSNPN and SVGIG (reference sequence). Trimming took 0 bases from V and 3 from J, leaving 16 bases between them. The DNA of the CDR3 is TGTGCCTGGAGTGTGTGGAGGAAGACGGTGACAGATACGCAGTATTTT. Encoded protein: CAWSVWRKTVTDTQYF.

This chain links TRBV3-1 (or the pseudogene TRBV3-2) with TRBJ2-2; 7 bases map to TRBD1. This CDR3 comprises 14 residues. Looked up from germline, CDR1 is LGHDT and CDR2 is YNNKEL (reference sequence). V lost 4 bases and J lost 5; bases outside the gene matches: 4. The CDR3 nucleotides read TGTGCCAGCAGCCCCGGGACAGCTACCGGGGAGCTGTTTTTT. Protein: CASSPGTATGELFF.

The genes are TRBV10-3 and TRBJ2-2, with D perhaps TRBD2 (5 bases). The CDR3 contains 15 residues. V gave up 3 bases and J gave up 0 bases, with 8 bases separating them. Germline CDR1 and CDR2: ENHRY and SYGVKD. CDR3 DNA: TGTGCCATCAGTGATACTAGGGCGAACACCGGGGAGCTGTTTTTT. Amino acids: CAISDTRANTGELFF.

This chain connects TRBV7-3 to TRBJ1-1; the match to TRBD1 covers 7 bases. V shed 4 bases and J 8 bases; nucleotides not matched to a gene: 10. Looked up from germline, CDR1 is SGHTA and CDR2 is FQGTGA. CDR3 length: 14 amino acids. The CDR3: CASSSLTGNREAFF. As DNA, the CDR3 is TGTGCCAGCAGCTCCCTGACAGGGAATAGGGAAGCTTTCTTT.

The chain recombines TRBV30 with TRBJ1-5, with 7 bases aligning to TRBD1. Germline V gene lookup returns CDR1 GTSNPN and CDR2 SVGIG (reference sequence). CDR3 size: 15 residues. The J segment lost 2 bases and the V segment lost 3 bases, leaving 7 bases of the junction unmatched. Written as DNA, the CDR3 is TGTGCCTGGAGGGGGGCCGGGACAGGCAATCAGCCCCAGCATTTT. It encodes CAWRGAGTGNQPQHF.

This chain uses TRBV7-9 with TRBJ2-2; D gene unclear. Trimming removed 5 bases from V and 6 bases from J, with 16 bases in between. The germline gives CDR1 SEHNR, CDR2 FQNEAQ (reference sequence). The CDR3 sequence is 15 residues long. The CDR3 DNA reads as TGTGCCAGCAGCCTTCCGGATGGGCGTTCCGGGGAGCTGTTTTTT. Translating it yields CASSLPDGRSGELFF.

For the CDR3, the DNA is TGTGCCAGCAGCCAGGGACTTTTGGATGGCTACACCTTC. It is translated as CASSQGLLDGYTF. The chain joins TRBV7-9 to TRBJ1-2; the D gene is possibly TRBD1 (5 bases). In germline, CDR1 is SEHNR, CDR2 FQNEAQ (reference sequence). The CDR3 has 13 amino acids. Trimming removed 5 bases at V and 6 bases at J, with 13 bases between.

The rearrangement uses TRBV24-1 and TRBJ2-2; 7 bases align to TRBD1. V lost 2 bases and J lost 6; bases outside the gene matches: 8. CDR3 length: 16 amino acids. CDR1 and CDR2 from the germline V gene are KGHDR and SFDVKD. The CDR3: CATSDSQGQEAGELFF. The CDR3 coding sequence is TGTGCCACCAGTGATTCACAGGGGCAGGAGGCCGGGGAGCTGTTTTTT.

This clone was seen a single time. The sample holds other DNA sequences that translate to the same CDR3. The chain links TRBV9 to TRBJ2-2; TRBD1 is a possible D gene (6 bases). The CDR3 sequence is 15 residues long. Germline lookup yields CDR1 SGDLS and CDR2 YYNGEE. With 2 bases removed from V and 1 base from J, the gap between germline ends came to 9 bases. CDR3 in DNA: TGTGCCAGCAGCGTGCGGACAGAGAACACCGGGGAGCTGTTTTTT. This encodes CASSVRTENTGELFF. The full variable domain, rest sourced from reference TRBV9 and TRBJ2-2, is DSGVTQTPKHLITATGQRVTLRCSPRSGDLSVYWYQQSLDQGLQFLIQYYNGEERAKGNILERFSAQQFPDLHSELNLSSLELGDSALYFCASSVRTENTGELFFGEGSRLTVL.

V usage is TRBV3-1 (or the pseudogene TRBV3-2) and J usage is TRBJ1-2; a possible D gene is TRBD1 (6 bases). This CDR3 spans 15 amino acids. Trimming stripped 4 bases from V and 0 bases from J, with 12 bases between. CDR1 is LGHDT, CDR2 YNNKEL, per germline (reference sequence). CDR3 amino acids: CASSLRQEPNYGYTF. CDR3 bases: TGTGCCAGCAGCCTTCGACAGGAACCTAACTATGGCTACACCTTC.

As DNA, the CDR3 is TGTGCCATCAGTGAGTCGGCGGGGACCGGGACCCAGTACTTC. This translates into CAISESAGTGTQYF. V gene TRBV10-3 combines with J gene TRBJ2-5, with D perhaps matching TRBD2 (6 bases). The V end was cut by 0 bases, the J end by 7 bases, with 12 bases between. The germline V gene encodes CDR1 ENHRY and CDR2 SYGVKD. This CDR3 has 14 amino acids.

This clone was seen once. V usage is TRBV11-2 and J usage is TRBJ2-3; possibly TRBD1 for D (5 bases). The germline V gene encodes CDR1 SGHAT and CDR2 FQNNGV. This CDR3 has 16 residues. Trimming shortened V by 4 bases and J by 6 bases, and 20 bases separated the two germline ends. CDR3 sequence (DNA): TGTGCCAGCAGCTCATCATTCCGAAGGGGTGGGGATACGCAGTATTTT. It translates to CASSSSFRRGGDTQYF.

The chain uses TRBV4-2 and TRBJ2-7; 7 bases align to TRBD1. This CDR3 spans 16 amino acids. Germline V gene lookup returns CDR1 LGHNA and CDR2 YNFKEQ. The J segment lost 0 bases and the V segment lost 3 bases, leaving 8 bases of the junction unmatched. The CDR3 region is CASSHKQGSNSYEQYF. For the CDR3, the DNA is TGTGCCAGCAGCCACAAACAGGGGTCTAACTCCTACGAGCAGTACTTC.

The CDR3 region is CAIKGTGDEKLFF. The CDR3 nucleotides read TGTGCCATCAAGGGGACAGGGGATGAAAAACTGTTTTTT. The chain links TRBV10-3 to TRBJ1-4; 10 bases match TRBD1. The CDR3 covers 13 residues. Losses at the gene ends were 7 bases for V and 6 bases for J; bases not matched to a gene: 2. Germline loops: CDR1 ENHRY, CDR2 SYGVKD.